This entry describes one TCR beta chain. What it binds is unknown. This entry comes from a study of vaccination effects on CD4 cells after COVID-19. Study-wide background: Every participant took two doses of the BNT162b2 or mRNA-1273 vaccine.

TCRdb keeps only in-frame clones here, not all; method: immunoSEQ multiplex PCR. Of around 20,000 clones listed, 70% are singletons. Antigen-specific CD4+ T cells expanded by the ViraFEST assay with viral peptide pools were then sequenced. Researchers isolated CD4+ T cells once around 11 days of culture had elapsed. The V end was cut by 7 bases, the J end by 2 bases, with 12 bases between. Germline V lookup: CDR1 SGHRS, CDR2 YFSETQ. The CDR3 length is 13 residues. The chain is built from TRBV5-1 and TRBJ2-5, with D hard to call. Source: CD4+ T cells from PBMCs cultured with HCoV-229E spike peptides, taken before COVID-19 vaccination. This clonotype was obtained from a human donor who received a COVID-19 vaccine. CDR3 protein: CASRIQQQETQYF. CDR3 coding DNA: TGCGCCAGCCGGATCCAGCAACAAGAGACCCAGTACTTC. The full variable domain, its missing parts supplied by reference TRBV5-1 and TRBJ2-5, is KAGVTQTPRYLIKTRGQQVTLSCSPISGHRSVSWYQQTPGQGLQFLFEYFSETQRNKGNFPGRFSGRQFSNSRSEMNVSTLELGDSALYLCASRIQQQETQYFGPGTRLLVL.